This T cell receptor (beta chain) comes out of a study of OX40 agonist ivuxolimab in advanced cancers. The CDR3 loop spans 16 amino acids. Losses at the gene ends were 5 bases for V and 7 bases for J; bases not matched to a gene: 11. Germline loops: CDR1 MNHEY, CDR2 SMNVEV (reference sequence). Here immunoSEQ multiplex PCR was the method, and the copy in TCRdb shows in-frame clones only, minus some. This table holds 50,000 to 70,000 clones, over 90% found once. The specimen comprised CD4+ or CD8+ T cells sorted from blood, sampled in a trial of the OX40 agonist ivuxolimab. The chain couples TRBV27 to TRBJ1-5, with 10 bases matching TRBD1. This receptor was identified in an adult with an advanced solid tumor such as melanoma, head and neck, liver or kidney cancer. The CDR3 DNA reads TGTGCCAGCAGTCCGCGGGGACAGGGGCCAGGACAGCCCCAGCATTTT. It yields the protein CASSPRGQGPGQPQHF.